This record concerns one TCR beta chain sequence. The sample comes from a study of blood T cell dynamics during melanoma immunotherapy. About the study: Metastatic melanoma patients received first-line pembrolizumab or nivolumab plus ipilimumab.

Each bulk PBMC sample had about 330 ng DNA loaded. The method was immunoSEQ multiplex PCR; TCRdb's version includes in-frame clones alone and lacks a portion of them. In the table there are more than 15,000 clones, approximately 83% of which are singletons. The time point was: pre-treatment baseline. The CDR3 loop spans 15 amino acids. V was clipped by 0 bases and J by 5 bases, with 13 bases between them. Germline V lookup: CDR1 LGHNA, CDR2 YNFKEQ. The V and J genes are TRBV4-2 and TRBJ1-2; D might be TRBD1 (6 bases). Source: blood, taken from a patient treated with checkpoint blockade. This receptor was identified in a human donor with melanoma. CDR3 loop: CASSQDRAGAYGYTF. CDR3 DNA sequence: TGTGCCAGCAGCCAAGATCGGGCAGGGGCGTATGGCTACACCTTC.